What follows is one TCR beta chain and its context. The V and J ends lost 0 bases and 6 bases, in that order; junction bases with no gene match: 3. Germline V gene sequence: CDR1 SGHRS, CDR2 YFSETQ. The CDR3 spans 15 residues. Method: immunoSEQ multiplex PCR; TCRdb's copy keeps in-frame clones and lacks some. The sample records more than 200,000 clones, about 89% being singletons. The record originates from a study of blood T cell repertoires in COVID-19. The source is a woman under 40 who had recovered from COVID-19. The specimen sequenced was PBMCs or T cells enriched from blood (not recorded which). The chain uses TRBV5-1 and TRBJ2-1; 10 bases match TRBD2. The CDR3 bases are TGCGCCAGCAGCTTGGCTAGCGGGAGCCTCAATGAGCAGTTCTTC. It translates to CASSLASGSLNEQFF. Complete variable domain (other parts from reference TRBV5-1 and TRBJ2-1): KAGVTQTPRYLIKTRGQQVTLSCSPISGHRSVSWYQQTPGQGLQFLFEYFSETQRNKGNFPGRFSGRQFSNSRSEMNVSTLELGDSALYLCASSLASGSLNEQFFGPGTRLTVL.